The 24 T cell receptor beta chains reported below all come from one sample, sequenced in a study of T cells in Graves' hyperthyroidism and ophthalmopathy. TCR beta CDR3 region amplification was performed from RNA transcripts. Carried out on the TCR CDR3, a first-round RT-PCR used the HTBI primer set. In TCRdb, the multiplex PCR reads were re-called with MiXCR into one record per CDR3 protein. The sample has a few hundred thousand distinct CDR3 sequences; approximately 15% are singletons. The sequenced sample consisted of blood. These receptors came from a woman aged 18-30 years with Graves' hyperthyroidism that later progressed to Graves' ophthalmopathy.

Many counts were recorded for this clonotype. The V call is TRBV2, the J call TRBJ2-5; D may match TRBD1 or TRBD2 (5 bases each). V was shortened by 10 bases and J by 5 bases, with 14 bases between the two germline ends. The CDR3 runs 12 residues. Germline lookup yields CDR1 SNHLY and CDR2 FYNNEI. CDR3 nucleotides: TGTGCCACAAAGACAGAGGGGGAGACCCAGTACTTC. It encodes CATKTEGETQYF.

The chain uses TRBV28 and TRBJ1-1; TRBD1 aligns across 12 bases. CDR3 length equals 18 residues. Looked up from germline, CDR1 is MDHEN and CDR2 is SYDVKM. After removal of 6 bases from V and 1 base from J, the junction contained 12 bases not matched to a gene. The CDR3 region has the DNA TGTGCCAGCAGGATCGGGACAGGGGGCACCGGGGGGAACACTGAAGCTTTCTTT. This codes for CASRIGTGGTGGNTEAFF.

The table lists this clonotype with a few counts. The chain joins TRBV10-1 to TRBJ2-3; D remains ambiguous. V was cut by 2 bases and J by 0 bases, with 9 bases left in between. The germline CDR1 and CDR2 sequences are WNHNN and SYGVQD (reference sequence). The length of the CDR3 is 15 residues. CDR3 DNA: TGCGCCAGCAGTGAGGCAGACCCTAGCACAGATACGCAGTATTTT. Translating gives CASSEADPSTDTQYF.

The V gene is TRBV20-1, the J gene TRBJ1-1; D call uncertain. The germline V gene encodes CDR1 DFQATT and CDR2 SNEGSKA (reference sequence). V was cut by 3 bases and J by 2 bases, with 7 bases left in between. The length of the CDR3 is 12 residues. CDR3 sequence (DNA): TGCAGTGCTAGTTATAGCAACACTGAAGCTTTCTTT. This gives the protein CSASYSNTEAFF.

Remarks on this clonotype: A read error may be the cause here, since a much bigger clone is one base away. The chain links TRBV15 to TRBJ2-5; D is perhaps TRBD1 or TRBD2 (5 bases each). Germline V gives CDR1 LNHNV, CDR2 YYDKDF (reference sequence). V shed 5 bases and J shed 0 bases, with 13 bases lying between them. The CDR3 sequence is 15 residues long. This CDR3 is CATSHRGSYQETQYF. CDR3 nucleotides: TGTGCCACCAGCCATCGGGGCAGCTACCAAGAGACCCAGTACTTC.

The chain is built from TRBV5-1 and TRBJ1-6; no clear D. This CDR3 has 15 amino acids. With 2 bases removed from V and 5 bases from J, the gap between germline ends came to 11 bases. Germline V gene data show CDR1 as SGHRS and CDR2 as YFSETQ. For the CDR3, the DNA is TGCGCCAGCAGCTTCCGCCACGGGGATAATTCACCCCTCCACTTT. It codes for CASSFRHGDNSPLHF.

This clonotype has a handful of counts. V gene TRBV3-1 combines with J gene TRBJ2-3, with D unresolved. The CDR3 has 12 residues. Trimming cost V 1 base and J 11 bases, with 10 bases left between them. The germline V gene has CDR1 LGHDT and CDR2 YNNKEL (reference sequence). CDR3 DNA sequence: TGTGCCAGCAGCCAAGCTGAGGTTAGGCAGTATTTT. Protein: CASSQAEVRQYF.

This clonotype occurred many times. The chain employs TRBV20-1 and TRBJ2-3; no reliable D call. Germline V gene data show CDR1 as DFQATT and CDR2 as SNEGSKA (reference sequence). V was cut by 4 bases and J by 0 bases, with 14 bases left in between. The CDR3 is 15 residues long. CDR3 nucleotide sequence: TGCAGTGCTAAGGACGGTCAGAAAAGCACAGATACGCAGTATTTT. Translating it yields CSAKDGQKSTDTQYF.

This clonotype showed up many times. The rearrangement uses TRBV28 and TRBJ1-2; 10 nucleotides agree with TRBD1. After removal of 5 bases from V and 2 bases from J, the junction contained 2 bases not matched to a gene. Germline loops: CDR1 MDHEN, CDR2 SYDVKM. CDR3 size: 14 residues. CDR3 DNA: TGTGCCAGCAGTGGGACAGGGGCAAACTATGGCTACACCTTC. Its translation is CASSGTGANYGYTF.

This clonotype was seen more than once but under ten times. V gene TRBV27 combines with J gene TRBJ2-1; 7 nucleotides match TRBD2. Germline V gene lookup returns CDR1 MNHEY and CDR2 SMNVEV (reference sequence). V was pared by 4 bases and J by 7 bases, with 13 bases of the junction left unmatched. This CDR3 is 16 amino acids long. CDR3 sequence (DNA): TGTGCCAGCAGTTCGCATAAGGTACTAGCGTTAAATGAGCAGTTCTTC. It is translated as CASSSHKVLALNEQFF.

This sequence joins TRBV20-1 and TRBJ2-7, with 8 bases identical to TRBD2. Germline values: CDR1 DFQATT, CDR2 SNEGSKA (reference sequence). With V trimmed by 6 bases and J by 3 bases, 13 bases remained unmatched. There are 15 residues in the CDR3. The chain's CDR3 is CSAPVRGGRFYEQYF. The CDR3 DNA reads TGCAGTGCCCCGGTTCGGGGGGGGCGCTTCTACGAGCAGTACTTC.

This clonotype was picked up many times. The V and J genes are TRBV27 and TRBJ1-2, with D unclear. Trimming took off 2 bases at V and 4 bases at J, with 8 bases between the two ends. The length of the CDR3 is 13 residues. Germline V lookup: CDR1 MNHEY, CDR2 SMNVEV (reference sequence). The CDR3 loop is CASSLNVAYGYTF. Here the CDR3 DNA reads TGTGCCAGCAGTTTAAACGTCGCCTATGGCTACACCTTC.

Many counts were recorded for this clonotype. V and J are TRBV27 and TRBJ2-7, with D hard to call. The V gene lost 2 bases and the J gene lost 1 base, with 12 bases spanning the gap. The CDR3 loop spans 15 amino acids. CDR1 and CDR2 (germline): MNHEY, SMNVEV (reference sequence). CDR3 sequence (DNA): TGTGCCAGCAGTTTAAAAATAGATGGATCCTACGAGCAGTACTTC. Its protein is CASSLKIDGSYEQYF.

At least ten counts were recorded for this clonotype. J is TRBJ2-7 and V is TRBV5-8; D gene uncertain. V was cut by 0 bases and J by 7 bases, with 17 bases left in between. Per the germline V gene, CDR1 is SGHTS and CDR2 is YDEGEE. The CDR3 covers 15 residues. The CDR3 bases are TGTGCCAGCAGCTTGGGTGGCGCTCTCCCAGATGAGCAGTACTTC. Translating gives CASSLGGALPDEQYF.

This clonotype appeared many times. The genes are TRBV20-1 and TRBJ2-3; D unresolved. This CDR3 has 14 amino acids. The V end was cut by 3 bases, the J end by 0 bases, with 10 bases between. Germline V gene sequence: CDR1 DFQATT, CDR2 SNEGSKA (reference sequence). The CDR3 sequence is CSASNFISTDTQYF. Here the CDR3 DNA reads TGCAGTGCTAGTAACTTCATTAGCACAGATACGCAGTATTTT.

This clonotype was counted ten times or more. The CDR3 is CASSETEELKTQYF. The CDR3 nucleotides are TGTGCCAGCAGTGAAACAGAGGAATTGAAGACCCAGTACTTC. The gene calls are TRBV6-1 and TRBJ2-5; no reliable D call. Germline CDR1 MNHNS, CDR2 SASEGT. Trimming left V 2 bases short and J 6 bases short, with 13 bases between. The CDR3 consists of 14 residues.

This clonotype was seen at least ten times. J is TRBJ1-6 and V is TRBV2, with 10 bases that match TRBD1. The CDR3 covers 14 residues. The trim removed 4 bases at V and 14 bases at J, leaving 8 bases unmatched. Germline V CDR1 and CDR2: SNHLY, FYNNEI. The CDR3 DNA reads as TGTGCCAGCAGTGGGGAGACAGGGGGCTACACCCTCCACTTT. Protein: CASSGETGGYTLHF.

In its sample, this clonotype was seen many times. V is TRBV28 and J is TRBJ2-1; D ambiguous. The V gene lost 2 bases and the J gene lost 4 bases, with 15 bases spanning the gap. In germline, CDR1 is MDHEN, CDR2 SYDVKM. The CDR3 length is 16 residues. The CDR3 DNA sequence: TGTGCCAGCAGTTTAAACCCTGGATTAAAATACAATGAGCAGTTCTTC. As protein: CASSLNPGLKYNEQFF.

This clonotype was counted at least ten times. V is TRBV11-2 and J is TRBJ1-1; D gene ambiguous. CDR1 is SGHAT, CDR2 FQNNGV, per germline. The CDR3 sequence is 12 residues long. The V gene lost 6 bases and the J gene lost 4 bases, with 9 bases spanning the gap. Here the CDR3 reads CASSLDSTEAFF. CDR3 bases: TGTGCCAGCAGTCTCGATTCCACTGAAGCTTTCTTT.

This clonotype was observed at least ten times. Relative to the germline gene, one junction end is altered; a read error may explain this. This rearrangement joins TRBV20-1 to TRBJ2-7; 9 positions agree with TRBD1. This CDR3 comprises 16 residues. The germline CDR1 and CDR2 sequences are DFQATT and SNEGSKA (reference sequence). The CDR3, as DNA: TGCAGTGCCAGAGAGGAGATACGGGACAGGGATTACGAGCAGTACTTC. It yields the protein CSAREEIRDRDYEQYF.

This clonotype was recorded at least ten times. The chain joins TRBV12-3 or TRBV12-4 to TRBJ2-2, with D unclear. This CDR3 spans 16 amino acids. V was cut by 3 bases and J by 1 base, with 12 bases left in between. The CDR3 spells CASSFGTGGNTGELFF. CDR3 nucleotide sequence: TGTGCCAGCAGTTTTGGTACGGGCGGGAACACCGGGGAGCTGTTTTTT.

CDR3 sequence reads: CATSDPVRYNTGELFF. Written as DNA, the CDR3 is TGTGCCACCAGTGATCCAGTCAGGTATAACACCGGGGAGCTGTTTTTT. The gene calls are TRBV24-1 and TRBJ2-2; D is ambiguous. The CDR3 runs 16 residues. Germline CDR1 KGHDR, CDR2 SFDVKD. Trimming pared 3 bases from V and 2 bases from J, leaving 12 bases between.

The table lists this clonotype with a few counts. The CDR3 here is CASSSLDLHEQYF. CDR3 DNA: TGTGCCAGCAGTTCTCTGGACCTCCACGAGCAGTACTTC. The J gene is TRBJ2-7, the V gene TRBV27; the D is unclear. This CDR3 spans 13 amino acids. The V end was cut by 4 bases, the J end by 5 bases, with 12 bases between. Germline CDR1 reads MNHEY; CDR2 reads SMNVEV (reference sequence).

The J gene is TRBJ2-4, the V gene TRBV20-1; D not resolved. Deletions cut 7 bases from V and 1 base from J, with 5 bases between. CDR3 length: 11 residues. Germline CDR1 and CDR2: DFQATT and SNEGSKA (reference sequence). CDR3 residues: CSGGAKNIQYF. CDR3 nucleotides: TGCAGTGGTGGGGCCAAAAACATTCAGTACTTC.